This T cell receptor beta chain was observed in a study of blood T cells in healthy people across ages. Regarding the study as a whole: Both naive CD4+ cell counts and diversity were greater in long-lived donors than in aged donors.

With respect to this clonotype: Its antigen is not known.

Germline CDR1 reads SNHLY; CDR2 reads FYNNEI. The CDR3 extends over 14 amino acids. V was shortened by 4 bases and J by 0 bases, with 9 bases between the two germline ends. The second PCR ran about 6 to 12 cycles with a sample-barcoded 5' primer and J-beta primers. All samples yielded 2.5 million or more CDR3-containing paired-end reads. Using its own MiXCR run on the 5' RACE reads, TCRdb lists one record per CDR3 protein. The sample holds over a million distinct CDR3 sequences, 40% to 45% seen once. The TCR was taken from a woman between 18 and 29 years old in good health. Sample: blood. The chain recombines TRBV2 with TRBJ2-5; possibly TRBD1 or TRBD2 for D (5 bases each). The CDR3 nucleotides read TGTGCCAGCAGTGGGGACCAGTACCAAGAGACCCAGTACTTC. Amino acids: CASSGDQYQETQYF. The variable domain in full, completed from reference TRBV2 and TRBJ2-5, reads EPEVTQTPSHQVTQMGQEVILRCVPISNHLYFYWYRQILGQKVEFLVSFYNNEISEKSEIFDDQFSVERPDGSNFTLKIRSTKLEDSAMYFCASSGDQYQETQYFGPGTRLLVL.